A single sample is the source of the 16 T cell receptor beta chains below, sequenced in a study. TCRdb reanalysed the 5' RACE reads using MiXCR and keeps one entry per CDR3 protein. Of about 200 distinct CDR3 sequences in the sample, approximately 40% were seen once. The specimen sequenced was total memory T cells from blood PBMCs. Subset indicated: transitional memory CD4+ T cells. The receptors were sampled from a male donor with HIV.

This clonotype showed up just a few times. The chain couples TRBV10-1 to TRBJ2-7, with D possibly being TRBD2 (5 bases). Germline loops: CDR1 WNHNN, CDR2 SYGVQD (reference sequence). V lost 7 bases to trimming and J lost 0 bases, with 16 bases between them. This CDR3 is built from 15 residues. This CDR3 is CASIRTDSTSYEQYF. The CDR3 DNA is TGCGCCAGCATTCGGACGGACTCGACCTCCTACGAGCAGTACTTC.

The chain carries TRBV7-2 and TRBJ1-1, with D hard to call. Trimming left V 1 base short and J 1 base short, with 13 bases between. Per germline, CDR1 SGHTA and CDR2 FQGNSA. The CDR3 is made up of 16 amino acids. Here the CDR3 reads CASSLELINRNTEAFF. In DNA form, the CDR3 reads TGTGCCAGCAGCTTAGAATTGATAAATCGGAACACTGAAGCTTTCTTT.

This chain links TRBV18 with TRBJ1-1; TRBD1 aligns across 7 bases. The J segment lost 0 bases and the V segment lost 3 bases, leaving 4 bases of the junction unmatched. Germline lookup yields CDR1 KGHSH and CDR2 LQKENI. CDR3 length equals 15 residues. CDR3 nucleotides: TGTGCCAGCTCACCCTCTACAGGGGTGAACACTGAAGCTTTCTTT. It is translated as CASSPSTGVNTEAFF.

V usage is TRBV10-1 and J usage is TRBJ2-7; D might be TRBD1 (6 bases). V lost 8 bases to trimming and J lost 3 bases, with 17 bases between them. Germline CDR1 and CDR2: WNHNN and SYGVQD (reference sequence). CDR3 length: 14 amino acids. DNA of the CDR3: TGCGCCAGCTCTCCATCGGGACATCTCTACGAGCAGTACTTC. This translates into CASSPSGHLYEQYF.

This rearrangement joins TRBV4-1 to TRBJ2-7; D is unclear. Germline values: CDR1 MGHRA, CDR2 YSYEKL. This CDR3 is built from 13 residues. V shed 5 bases and J shed 3 bases, with 11 bases lying between them. CDR3 sequence reads: CASSSRLDYEQYF. CDR3 bases: TGCGCCAGCAGCTCGAGGTTGGACTACGAGCAGTACTTC.

This clonotype has just a few counts. The chain joins TRBV12-3 or TRBV12-4 to TRBJ2-5, with D possibly TRBD2 on 6 matching bases. Deletions cut 6 bases from V and 2 bases from J, with 22 bases between. This CDR3 spans 17 amino acids. CDR3 sequence (DNA): TGTGCCAGCAGACCAACAGGCGGCGGGGACGAACAAGAGACCCAGTACTTC. Translating it yields CASRPTGGGDEQETQYF.

This clonotype was seen a handful of times. CDR3 DNA sequence: TGTGCCAGCAGCTTAGGTATCCCCAGGCGCTCACCCCTCCACTTT. The encoded protein is CASSLGIPRRSPLHF. The rearrangement uses TRBV13 and TRBJ1-6; D unresolved. V was clipped by 0 bases and J by 10 bases, with 13 bases between them. This CDR3 region has 15 residues. Germline CDR1 and CDR2: PRHDT and FYEKMQ (reference sequence).

This rearrangement joins TRBV19 to TRBJ2-2; TRBD1 matches at 9 bases. V shed 10 bases and J 3 bases; nucleotides not matched to a gene: 6. CDR3 length: 14 residues. CDR1 LNHDA and CDR2 SQIVND come from the germline V gene (reference sequence). The chain's CDR3 is CATGQGLDTGELFF. The CDR3 DNA reads TGTGCCACAGGACAGGGGCTCGACACCGGGGAGCTGTTTTTT. Based on the CDR3 plus reference TRBV19 and TRBJ2-2, the full variable domain is DGGITQSPKYLFRKEGQNVTLSCEQNLNHDAMYWYRQDPGQGLRLIYYSQIVNDFQKGDIAEGYSVSREKKESFPLTVTSAQKNPTAFYLCATGQGLDTGELFFGEGSRLTVL.

This chain uses TRBV11-1 with TRBJ2-7; 7 bases fit TRBD2. V was clipped by 4 bases and J by 2 bases; unmatched bases: 8. Germline V CDR1 and CDR2: SGHAT, FQDESV (reference sequence). There are 15 residues in the CDR3. The CDR3 sequence is CASSSRGREPYEQYF. The CDR3 DNA is TGTGCCAGCAGCTCTCGGGGGAGGGAGCCCTACGAGCAGTACTTC. The full variable domain, with the rest looked up from reference TRBV11-1 and TRBJ2-7, is EAEVAQSPRYKITEKSQAVAFWCDPISGHATLYWYRQILGQGPELLVQFQDESVVDDSQLPKDRFSAERLKGVDSTLKIQPAELGDSAMYLCASSSRGREPYEQYFGPGTRLTVT.

The genes are TRBV25-1 and TRBJ2-7; 9 nucleotides align to TRBD1. V trimming: 6 bases; J trimming: 0 bases; junction bases outside the gene matches: 6. Per the germline V gene, CDR1 is MGHDK and CDR2 is SYGVNS. The CDR3 contains 15 residues. The chain's CDR3 is CASSDRGDSSYEQYF. The CDR3, as DNA: TGTGCCAGCAGCGACAGGGGGGACAGCTCCTACGAGCAGTACTTC.

V and J are TRBV10-3 and TRBJ1-6; the D is unclear. CDR1 is ENHRY and CDR2 is SYGVKD in the germline V gene. V was cut by 2 bases and J by 5 bases, with 10 bases left in between. The CDR3 totals 15 residues. CDR3 in DNA: TGTGCCATCAGTGAGGTAGTCACCCATAATTCACCCCTCCACTTT. This codes for CAISEVVTHNSPLHF.

This clonotype appeared a few times. The V call is TRBV20-1, the J call TRBJ2-3, with D tentatively TRBD2 (7 bases). The V and J ends lost 5 bases and 2 bases respectively, with 14 bases between them. Per the germline V gene, CDR1 is DFQATT and CDR2 is SNEGSKA (reference sequence). The CDR3 sequence is 14 residues long. Here the CDR3 DNA reads TGCAGTGCTGCCGCGGGGGACACCACAGATACGCAGTATTTT. It is translated as CSAAAGDTTDTQYF.

This chain uses TRBV6-5 with TRBJ2-7; the match to TRBD1 covers 7 bases. The germline CDR1 and CDR2 sequences are MNHEY and SVGAGI. J gave up 3 bases and V 2 bases, and 4 bases lay outside the gene matches. The CDR3 contains 14 residues. CDR3 amino acids: CASSYEAGGYEQYF. CDR3 in DNA: TGTGCCAGCAGTTACGAAGCAGGGGGCTACGAGCAGTACTTC.

This clonotype was picked up a small number of times. J is TRBJ2-4 and V is TRBV21-1; the listed D gene, TRBD1, was not tested against the DNA. TRBV21-1 is designated a pseudogene. The length of the CDR3 is 15 residues. The CDR3, as DNA: TGTGCCACAGTCCGGGACAGGATAGCCAAAAACATTCAGTACTTC. This codes for CATVRDRIAKNIQYF.

The CDR3 region has the DNA TGTGCCTGGAGCACAGGGACTGGGGCCAACGTCCTGACTTTC. Translated: CAWSTGTGANVLTF. The gene calls are TRBV30 and TRBJ2-6; tentatively, D is TRBD1 (6 bases). The CDR3 runs to 14 residues. V lost 3 bases to trimming and J lost 2 bases, with 8 bases between them. Germline V lookup: CDR1 GTSNPN, CDR2 SVGIG (reference sequence).

The chain has TRBV6-1 and TRBJ2-3, with D possibly TRBD2 on 5 matching bases. Trimming took 7 bases from V and 2 from J, leaving 10 bases between them. Germline assignment: CDR1 MNHNS and CDR2 SASEGT. The CDR3 runs 13 residues. The CDR3 coding sequence is TGTGCCAGCAAGAGGGCTGACACAGATACGCAGTATTTT. This sequence encodes CASKRADTDTQYF.